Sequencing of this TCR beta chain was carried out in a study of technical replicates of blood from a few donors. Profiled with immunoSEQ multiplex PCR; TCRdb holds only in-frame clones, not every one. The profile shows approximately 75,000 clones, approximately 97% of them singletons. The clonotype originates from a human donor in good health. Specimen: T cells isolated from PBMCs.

The CDR3 sequence: CASSQDRAGAYNEQFF. In DNA, the CDR3 is TGCGCCAGCAGCCAAGATCGAGCGGGAGCCTACAATGAGCAGTTCTTC. J is TRBJ2-1 and V is TRBV4-3; 8 nucleotides match TRBD2. Germline CDR1 is LGHNA and CDR2 is YSLEER. The CDR3 is 16 residues long. Unmatched junction bases numbered 3, after V lost 0 bases and J lost 2 bases.